This TCR beta chain comes out of a study of graft-versus-host responses after intestinal transplantation. On the study more broadly: Recipients across the board were started on anti-thymocyte globulin induction, then kept on tacrolimus and steroids for around three years. Findings and limits, study-wide: Investigators detected GvH clones in recipient marrow, with some emerging earlier in ileum or blood.

Measured with immunoSEQ multiplex PCR; TCRdb has only the in-frame clones, and not every one. Here the sample spans some 110,000 clones, around 94% being singletons. CDR3 length: 12 amino acids. The V end lost 1 base, the J end lost 5 bases, and 3 bases lay between the germline ends. The germline V gene encodes CDR1 MGHRA and CDR2 YSYEKL. As regards this clone: Its antigen is undetermined.

The sample in question was unstimulated CD8+ T cells sorted from spleen or lymph node cells, obtained before transplant. This chain connects TRBV4-1 to TRBJ1-5; D is ambiguous. This TCR was recovered from a human donor who was the organ donor for an intestinal transplant. The CDR3 DNA follows: TGCGCCAGCAGCCAAGGTGATCAGCCCCAGCATTTT. Translating it yields CASSQGDQPQHF.